This T cell receptor beta chain comes out of a study of PD-1 blockade in mismatch repair-deficient tumors. TCRdb's table, derived via immunoSEQ multiplex PCR, lists solely in-frame clones and lacks some. Of under 150,000 clones in the sample, approximately 86% were seen once. Between the trimmed V and J ends, which lost 4 bases and 3 bases, there was a span of 18 bases. The germline gives CDR1 SEHNR, CDR2 FQNEAQ (reference sequence). The CDR3 is made up of 16 amino acids. Every patient had mismatch repair deficiency by PCR or immunohistochemistry. The count of this clone is one. What it binds is unknown. Study observations and caveats: Tumor-resident clones, often absent from pretreatment blood, expanded after pembrolizumab and then contracted.

This chain joins TRBV7-9 and TRBJ1-1; D ambiguous. The source of this sequence is an adult with mismatch repair-deficient cancer. The sample in question was peripheral blood, obtained 44 weeks after starting pembrolizumab. CDR3 in amino acids: CASSSSGLVKDTEAFF. For the CDR3, the DNA is TGTGCCAGCAGCTCAAGCGGGTTAGTGAAGGACACTGAAGCTTTCTTT.